These 32 T cell receptor beta chains were sequenced from one sample in a study of T cell responses to AZD1222 COVID-19 vaccine. TCRdb's copy holds only in-frame clones and misses some; the assay was immunoSEQ multiplex PCR. This sample has some 130,000 clones, with roughly nine tenths found just once. The material was peripheral blood, obtained on day 0 of AZD1222 vaccination. The receptors come from an adult in good health.

This rearrangement joins TRBV6-1 to TRBJ1-2; weak D call: TRBD1 (6 bases). Trimming cost V 2 bases and J 12 bases, with 19 bases left between them. CDR1 is MNHNS and CDR2 is SASEGT in the germline V gene. CDR3 length equals 14 residues. The CDR3 reads CASSEPLLRPGDTF. CDR3 in DNA: TGTGCCAGCAGTGAACCCCTTCTCAGGCCAGGGGACACCTTC.

V usage is TRBV5-4 and J usage is TRBJ2-2; D not certain. The V end lost 3 bases, the J end lost 7 bases, and 7 bases lay between the germline ends. The CDR3 loop spans 12 amino acids. Per germline, CDR1 SGHNT and CDR2 YYREEE (reference sequence). The CDR3 spells CASSSNLGELFF. For the CDR3, the DNA is TGTGCCAGCAGCTCCAATCTCGGGGAGCTGTTTTTT.

This sequence joins TRBV9 and TRBJ1-1; TRBD1 aligns across 10 bases. V lost 3 bases to trimming and J lost 3 bases; unmatched junction nucleotides: 11. CDR3 length equals 17 residues. Germline V CDR1 and CDR2: SGDLS, YYNGEE. The CDR3, as DNA: TGTGCCAGCAGCGGACAGGGGGCTGGTTTCGTGGACACTGAAGCTTTCTTT. As protein: CASSGQGAGFVDTEAFF.

CDR3 residues: CASGGDPYNEQFF. CDR3 nucleotides: TGCGCCAGCGGCGGGGACCCCTACAATGAGCAGTTCTTC. V is TRBV5-1 and J is TRBJ2-1, with TRBD2 as a possible D gene (6 bases). Germline loops: CDR1 SGHRS, CDR2 YFSETQ. This CDR3 spans 13 amino acids. Between the trimmed V and J ends, which lost 7 bases and 2 bases, there was a span of 10 bases.

The chain's CDR3 is CASSQDQGQAFF. DNA for the CDR3: TGTGCCAGCAGCCAAGATCAGGGACAAGCTTTCTTT. The chain carries TRBV4-2 and TRBJ1-1; a weak D match, TRBD1 (5 bases). The CDR3 covers 12 residues. Per the germline V gene, CDR1 is LGHNA and CDR2 is YNFKEQ. V lost 0 bases, J lost 9 bases, and 8 bases lay in between.

This chain uses TRBV7-9 with TRBJ2-5; D is unclear. The V and J ends lost 6 bases and 4 bases respectively, with 9 bases between them. This CDR3 is built from 12 residues. In germline, CDR1 is SEHNR, CDR2 FQNEAQ (reference sequence). CDR3 bases: TGTGCCAGCAGATCGTTCATAGAGACCCAGTACTTC. The encoded protein is CASRSFIETQYF.

The chain links TRBV7-9 to TRBJ2-1, with D uncertain. CDR1 and CDR2 from the germline V gene are SEHNR and FQNEAQ (reference sequence). The CDR3 runs to 15 residues. V was pared by 5 bases and J by 0 bases, with 11 bases between. The CDR3 DNA reads as TGTGCCAGCAGCGGGTTCGCGAGCTCCTACAATGAGCAGTTCTTC. Translating gives CASSGFASSYNEQFF.

This chain connects TRBV9 to TRBJ1-2; 10 bases agree with TRBD1. The CDR3 loop spans 16 amino acids. Germline CDR1 reads SGDLS; CDR2 reads YYNGEE. J gave up 8 bases and V 0 bases, and 10 bases lay outside the gene matches. Written as DNA, the CDR3 is TGTGCCAGCAGCGTAGCTCAAGGGACAGGGGCTTGGGGCTACACCTTC. Its translation: CASSVAQGTGAWGYTF.

In DNA form, the CDR3 reads TGTGCCAGCAGCCTCGAGCGCGACACCGGGGAGCTGTTTTTT. Translated: CASSLERDTGELFF. The gene calls are TRBV7-7 and TRBJ2-2; D gene ambiguous. Trimming took off 5 bases at V and 3 bases at J, with 10 bases between the two ends. Germline CDR1 SSHAT, CDR2 FNYEAQ (reference sequence). The CDR3 has 14 amino acids.

The rearrangement uses TRBV9 and TRBJ2-1; TRBD2 matches at 10 bases. The CDR3 is 14 amino acids. J gave up 9 bases and V 6 bases, and 9 bases lay outside the gene matches. Germline lookup yields CDR1 SGDLS and CDR2 YYNGEE. CDR3 DNA sequence: TGTGCCAGCACCCCAGCGGGAGGGCCTTTTGAGCAGTTCTTC. Protein product: CASTPAGGPFEQFF.

This rearrangement joins TRBV7-9 to TRBJ1-5; D not resolved. Germline V gives CDR1 SEHNR, CDR2 FQNEAQ (reference sequence). This CDR3 is built from 12 residues. V was trimmed by 5 bases and J by 0 bases, leaving 2 bases between them. The CDR3 nucleotides read TGTGCCAGCAGCCGTAGCAATCAGCCCCAGCATTTT. It translates to CASSRSNQPQHF.

The chain carries TRBV6-2 or TRBV6-3 and TRBJ1-2; no firm D call. The germline V and J ends were trimmed by 3 bases and 6 bases, with 14 bases remaining between them. The CDR3 is 14 amino acids. The germline CDR1 and CDR2 sequences are MNHEY and SVGEGT. The CDR3 coding sequence is TGTGCCAGCAGTTATGTCGGGCCGGTAGATGGCTACACCTTC. Its translation is CASSYVGPVDGYTF.

This clone has more than one count but fewer than ten. This rearrangement joins TRBV6-1 to TRBJ1-1; TRBD1 is a possible D gene (5 bases). In germline, CDR1 is MNHNS, CDR2 SASEGT. V lost 4 bases, J lost 1 base, and 16 bases lay in between. The CDR3 totals 16 residues. CDR3 residues: CASSALSGRSNTEAFF. As DNA, the CDR3 is TGTGCCAGCAGTGCCTTGTCGGGACGGTCGAACACTGAAGCTTTCTTT.

The rearrangement joins TRBV30 to TRBJ2-3; 10 nucleotides match TRBD2. J gave up 4 bases and V 0 bases, and 16 bases lay outside the gene matches. This CDR3 has 19 residues. CDR1 is GTSNPN and CDR2 is SVGIG in the germline V gene (reference sequence). This CDR3 is CAWSVPLLAGVVRPDTQYF. CDR3 in DNA: TGTGCCTGGAGTGTACCCCTCCTAGCGGGAGTCGTTCGCCCAGATACGCAGTATTTT.

V is TRBV15 and J is TRBJ2-1, with D perhaps matching TRBD2 (6 bases). Germline CDR1 is LNHNV and CDR2 is YYDKDF (reference sequence). CDR3 length equals 15 residues. Trimming shortened V by 4 bases and J by 4 bases, and 14 bases separated the two germline ends. The CDR3, as DNA: TGTGCCACCAGCATATCTAGCGCAGAGTACAATGAGCAGTTCTTC. Translating it yields CATSISSAEYNEQFF. The variable domain in full, with the rest retrieved from reference TRBV15 and TRBJ2-1, is DAMVIQNPRYQVTQFGKPVTLSCSQTLNHNVMYWYQQKSSQAPKLLFHYYDKDFNNEADTPDNFQSRRPNTSFCFLDIRSPGLGDTAMYLCATSISSAEYNEQFFGPGTRLTVL.

This clone has just one count. The chain uses TRBV6-5 and TRBJ2-2; 7 bases are a match to TRBD1. This CDR3 is 15 amino acids long. The germline CDR1 and CDR2 sequences are MNHEY and SVGAGI. V lost 4 bases to trimming and J lost 4 bases; unmatched junction nucleotides: 6. The CDR3 here is CASSSLSGGTGELFF. The DNA for the CDR3 is TGTGCCAGCAGTTCCCTCTCAGGGGGCACCGGGGAGCTGTTTTTT.

This chain connects TRBV4-1 to TRBJ2-7; the match to TRBD2 covers 9 bases. With V trimmed by 2 bases and J by 0 bases, 8 bases remained unmatched. There are 17 residues in the CDR3. The germline V gene encodes CDR1 MGHRA and CDR2 YSYEKL. CDR3: CASSQIPSGISSYEQYF. CDR3 sequence (DNA): TGCGCCAGCAGCCAAATACCTAGCGGGATTAGCTCCTACGAGCAGTACTTC.

The chain carries TRBV21-1 and TRBJ2-1; TRBD2, the D gene given by the table, was not confirmed from the DNA. TRBV21-1 is listed as a pseudogene. The CDR3 length is 16 residues. CDR3 nucleotide sequence: TGTGCCAGCAGCAAAGATAGAGGGAGTCTGTACAATGAGCAGTTCTTC. Protein product: CASSKDRGSLYNEQFF.

This rearrangement joins TRBV6-5 to TRBJ1-5, with D possibly matching TRBD1 (6 bases). CDR3 length: 15 residues. The ends were cut back, 6 bases at V and 6 bases at J, with 18 bases in the middle. Germline assignment: CDR1 MNHEY and CDR2 SVGAGI. The CDR3 DNA reads as TGTGCCAGCAGGCAACTACAGGGAGGGCCTCAGCCCCAGCATTTT. It is translated as CASRQLQGGPQPQHF.

The genes are TRBV27 and TRBJ2-1; TRBD2 matches at 13 bases. The CDR3 spans 14 residues. Looked up from germline, CDR1 is MNHEY and CDR2 is SMNVEV (reference sequence). V was pared by 4 bases and J by 11 bases, with 5 bases of the junction left unmatched. For the CDR3, the DNA is TGTGCCAGCAGTTCGGGACTAGCGGGGAAGAAGCAGTTCTTC. This encodes CASSSGLAGKKQFF.

The chain combines TRBV5-8 with TRBJ2-1; 7 bases agree with TRBD2. Germline CDR1 SGHTS, CDR2 YDEGEE. J was trimmed by 3 bases and V by 6 bases; bases with no gene match: 9. This CDR3 is 15 amino acids long. CDR3 protein: CASTWGGAYYNEQFF. The DNA of the CDR3 is TGTGCCAGCACCTGGGGGGGAGCGTACTACAATGAGCAGTTCTTC.

The chain recombines TRBV9 with TRBJ1-2; D not certain. V shed 0 bases and J shed 6 bases, with 12 bases lying between them. This CDR3 region has 14 residues. Germline values: CDR1 SGDLS, CDR2 YYNGEE. CDR3 sequence: CASSVGDSWDGYTF. CDR3 nucleotides: TGTGCCAGCAGCGTAGGCGACTCTTGGGATGGCTACACCTTC. The full variable domain, with the rest looked up from reference TRBV9 and TRBJ1-2, is DSGVTQTPKHLITATGQRVTLRCSPRSGDLSVYWYQQSLDQGLQFLIQYYNGEERAKGNILERFSAQQFPDLHSELNLSSLELGDSALYFCASSVGDSWDGYTFGSGTRLTVV.

V usage is TRBV7-2 and J usage is TRBJ2-2, with D hard to call. The V and J ends lost 1 base and 6 bases respectively, with 12 bases between them. In germline, CDR1 is SGHTA, CDR2 FQGNSA. The CDR3 extends over 15 amino acids. The CDR3 here is CASSLDPARPGELFF. The CDR3 bases are TGTGCCAGCAGCTTAGATCCAGCCCGACCCGGGGAGCTGTTTTTT.

The chain couples TRBV12-5 to TRBJ1-4, with 12 nucleotides matching TRBD1. This CDR3 contains 17 residues. The trim removed 3 bases at V and 0 bases at J, leaving 2 bases unmatched. Germline CDR1 and CDR2: LGHNT and FRNRAP. The CDR3 nucleotides read TGTGCTAGTGGTTTAGGGACAGGGGGCCCAACTAATGAAAAACTGTTTTTT. Translating gives CASGLGTGGPTNEKLFF.

The V call is TRBV7-9, the J call TRBJ1-2; TRBD1 agrees at 7 bases. This CDR3 contains 13 residues. The germline V gene has CDR1 SEHNR and CDR2 FQNEAQ (reference sequence). Losses at the gene ends were 3 bases for V and 6 bases for J; bases not matched to a gene: 4. DNA of the CDR3: TGTGCCAGCAGCTTTATACAGGGGCATGGCTACACCTTC. Its translation: CASSFIQGHGYTF.

The V call is TRBV29-1, the J call TRBJ2-3; 10 bases fit TRBD2. The CDR3 has 15 residues. V trimming: 7 bases; J trimming: 4 bases; junction bases outside the gene matches: 11. The germline gives CDR1 SQVTM, CDR2 ANQGSEA. This CDR3 is CSGLPSGRVADTQYF. For the CDR3, the DNA is TGCAGCGGCCTCCCTAGCGGGAGAGTCGCAGATACGCAGTATTTT.

This CDR3 is CASSPTANTEAFF. The CDR3 DNA reads TGTGCCAGCTCACCAACAGCGAACACTGAAGCTTTCTTT. The chain carries TRBV18 and TRBJ1-1; D unclear. V was clipped by 2 bases and J by 1 base, with 5 bases between them. In germline, CDR1 is KGHSH, CDR2 LQKENI. The CDR3 runs to 13 residues.

The chain is built from TRBV18 and TRBJ2-7; 8 positions agree with TRBD1. Germline loops: CDR1 KGHSH, CDR2 LQKENI. V lost 3 bases to trimming and J lost 6 bases; unmatched junction nucleotides: 10. This CDR3 has 15 amino acids. CDR3 residues: CASSPSRQGMSEQYF. CDR3 coding DNA: TGTGCCAGCTCACCGTCCAGACAGGGGATGAGCGAGCAGTACTTC.

The chain has TRBV20-1 and TRBJ2-1; no reliable D call. The CDR3 is 11 amino acids. Trimming stripped 5 bases from V and 8 bases from J, with 10 bases between. Germline V CDR1 and CDR2: DFQATT, SNEGSKA (reference sequence). In DNA form, the CDR3 reads TGCAGTGCTCGAGTATTCGATGAGCAGTTCTTC. It yields the protein CSARVFDEQFF.

The chain combines TRBV5-1 with TRBJ2-7; TRBD2 agrees at 8 bases. This CDR3 spans 14 amino acids. Germline CDR1 reads SGHRS; CDR2 reads YFSETQ. With 4 bases clipped from V and 3 bases from J, the junction kept 6 bases outside the gene matches. CDR3 residues: CASSELAENYEQYF. Written as DNA, the CDR3 is TGCGCCAGCAGCGAACTAGCGGAGAACTACGAGCAGTACTTC.

The chain combines TRBV5-5 with TRBJ1-1; D is unclear. Trimming left V 0 bases short and J 0 bases short, with 12 bases between. The CDR3 totals 16 residues. Germline CDR1 reads SGHKS; CDR2 reads YYEKEE (reference sequence). The DNA of the CDR3 is TGTGCCAGCAGCTTGGTCCCACTATTTATGAACACTGAAGCTTTCTTT. This translates into CASSLVPLFMNTEAFF. The full variable domain, its missing parts supplied by reference TRBV5-5 and TRBJ1-1, is DAGVTQSPTHLIKTRGQQVTLRCSPISGHKSVSWYQQVLGQGPQFIFQYYEKEERGRGNFPDRFSARQFPNYSSELNVNALLLGDSALYLCASSLVPLFMNTEAFFGQGTRLTVV.

This chain joins TRBV9 and TRBJ1-2; D gene unclear. CDR3 length: 12 amino acids. Trimming shortened V by 4 bases and J by 2 bases, and 6 bases separated the two germline ends. Germline CDR1 and CDR2: SGDLS and YYNGEE. The CDR3 reads CASSPRNYGYTF. The CDR3 nucleotides read TGTGCCAGCAGCCCCCGGAACTATGGCTACACCTTC.